Listed below are T cell receptor beta chains from one sample, sequenced in a study of neoadjuvant anti-PD-1 for oral cavity cancer. Assay: immunoSEQ multiplex PCR; the TCRdb copy retains only in-frame clones and omits some. The table shows around 70,000 clones, with 85% occurring only once. The sequencing used PBMCs, collected after nivolumab (anti-PD-1) treatment. Receptor source: a person aged 40-85 years with oral cavity squamous cell carcinoma. Each CDR3 is given with its conserved first and last residue. The D gene is left open where the match is weak. Clone size is not always given. Where it is, it says once, few, many or a class for expanded clones.

cdr3_aa	cdr3_nt	clone_size	cdr3_length	v_call	j_call	d_call
CASSRRDRGDTQYF	TGTGCCAGCAGCCGCCGGGACAGGGGAGATACGCAGTATTTT	NA	14	TRBV7-2	TRBJ2-3	TRBD1
CSVGEYEQYF	TGCAGCGTTGGGGAATACGAGCAGTACTTC	NA	10	TRBV29-1	TRBJ2-7	NA
CASSPGTGKYNEQFF	TGTGCCAGCAGCCCAGGGACAGGGAAATACAATGAGCAGTTCTTC	NA	15	TRBV7-2	TRBJ2-1	TRBD1
CAYGRPGGPNTGELFF	TGTGCATATGGAAGGCCCGGGGGTCCGAACACCGGGGAGCTGTTTTTT	NA	16	TRBV30	TRBJ2-2	NA
CASTHGTSTYNEQFF	TGTGCCAGCACCCACGGGACTAGTACCTACAATGAGCAGTTCTTC	NA	15	TRBV9	TRBJ2-1	TRBD2
CAILPGLAGEQYF	TGTGCCATCTTACCAGGGTTAGCGGGCGAGCAGTACTTC	NA	13	TRBV15	TRBJ2-7	TRBD2
CSVLGYLISTDTQYF	TGCAGCGTTCTTGGCTACCTGATAAGCACAGATACGCAGTATTTT	NA	15	TRBV29-1	TRBJ2-3	NA
CASSLRTGSNQPQHF	TGTGCCAGCAGCTTACGGACAGGGTCTAATCAGCCCCAGCATTTT	NA	15	TRBV5-8	TRBJ1-5	TRBD1
CASTPSPGLSYGYTF	TGTGCCAGCACTCCGTCTCCGGGACTCAGCTATGGCTACACCTTC	once	15	TRBV2	TRBJ1-2	NA
CASRGTEAFF	TGTGCCAGCAGAGGGACTGAAGCTTTCTTT	NA	10	TRBV6-5	TRBJ1-1	NA
CASSEAGPAEIPHSGGDTQYF	TGTGCCAGCAGTGAAGCTGGGCCAGCGGAGATCCCCCACTCTGGGGGAGATACGCAGTATTTT	NA	21	TRBV6-1	TRBJ2-3	NA
CAIRERLGQDPSYEQYF	TGTGCCATCAGAGAAAGACTAGGACAGGATCCCTCCTACGAGCAGTACTTC	NA	17	TRBV10-3	TRBJ2-7	NA
CASSSGGGLEAFF	TGTGCCAGCAGCTCCGGAGGGGGGCTGGAAGCTTTCTTT	NA	13	TRBV7-9	TRBJ1-1	NA
CASRDRVGTGELFF	TGTGCCAGCAGAGACAGGGTTGGCACCGGGGAGCTGTTTTTT	once	14	TRBV6-5	TRBJ2-2	TRBD1
CASSLAASGTLHEQYF	TGTGCCAGCAGCTTAGCGGCTAGCGGGACCTTACACGAGCAGTACTTC	NA	16	TRBV7-2	TRBJ2-7	TRBD2
CASSQESSQNYGYTF	TGTGCCAGCAGCCAAGAGTCGAGCCAGAACTATGGCTACACCTTC	NA	15	TRBV4-2	TRBJ1-2	NA
CASTATTNEKLFF	TGTGCCAGCACTGCCACAACTAATGAAAAACTGTTTTTT	NA	13	TRBV25-1	TRBJ1-4	NA
CASSPRLANGLGEQFF	TGTGCCAGCAGCCCGAGACTAGCGAACGGTCTCGGTGAGCAGTTCTTC	few	16	TRBV9	TRBJ2-1	TRBD2
CSVERVTEAFF	TGCAGCGTTGAGCGGGTCACTGAAGCTTTCTTT	NA	11	TRBV29-1	TRBJ1-1	NA
CASSLQGNTGELFF	TGTGCCAGCAGCTTACAGGGGAACACCGGGGAGCTGTTTTTT	NA	14	TRBV7-6	TRBJ2-2	NA
CASSYVQANTEAFF	TGTGCCAGCAGTTACGTTCAGGCGAACACTGAAGCTTTCTTT	NA	14	TRBV6-5	TRBJ1-1	NA
CATSRGLASSYNEQFF	TGTGCCACCAGCAGAGGACTAGCGTCATCCTACAATGAGCAGTTCTTC	NA	16	TRBV15	TRBJ2-1	TRBD2
CASSRDRPKNIQYF	TGTGCCAGTAGTAGGGACAGGCCCAAAAACATTCAGTACTTC	NA	14	TRBV19	TRBJ2-4	TRBD1
CASRPGLAGAHEQYF	TGTGCCAGCCGCCCGGGGCTAGCGGGAGCCCACGAGCAGTACTTC	NA	15	TRBV27	TRBJ2-7	TRBD2
CASSFGTSNQPQHF	TGTGCCAGCAGCTTCGGGACAAGTAATCAGCCCCAGCATTTT	NA	14	TRBV7-9	TRBJ1-5	NA
CASSVEREQFF	TGTGCCAGCAGCGTAGAGCGGGAGCAGTTCTTC	NA	11	TRBV9	TRBJ2-1	NA
CASSSTPQETQYF	TGTGCCAGCAGCTCGACCCCCCAAGAGACCCAGTACTTC	NA	13	TRBV7-3	TRBJ2-5	NA
CASSRGKGYGYTF	TGTGCCAGCAGTAGGGGGAAGGGCTATGGCTACACCTTC	few	13	TRBV28	TRBJ1-2	NA
CASSEGYEQFF	TGTGCCAGCAGTGAAGGATATGAGCAGTTCTTC	NA	11	TRBV6-4	TRBJ2-1	NA
CASSFEGLPDNEQFF	TGTGCCAGCAGCTTTGAAGGACTTCCTGACAATGAGCAGTTCTTC	NA	15	TRBV7-8	TRBJ2-1	NA
CASSFSLDSYEQYF	TGTGCCAGCAGCTTCAGTCTAGACTCCTACGAGCAGTACTTC	NA	14	TRBV5-4	TRBJ2-7	NA
CASSLATGLAGNEQFF	TGTGCCAGCAGCTTAGCGACGGGACTAGCGGGCAATGAGCAGTTCTTC	NA	16	TRBV7-9	TRBJ2-1	TRBD2
CASSERNEQFF	TGTGCCAGCAGTGAACGCAATGAGCAGTTCTTC	NA	11	TRBV6-1	TRBJ2-1	NA
CASSLGRDPKNIQYF	TGTGCCAGCAGCTTAGGGCGGGACCCCAAAAACATTCAGTACTTC	NA	15	TRBV13	TRBJ2-4	NA
CASSPARTDEQFF	TGTGCCAGCAGTCCCGCAAGGACGGATGAGCAGTTCTTC	NA	13	TRBV6-1	TRBJ2-1	NA
CASSLSLQFF	TGTGCCAGCAGCTTGAGCTTGCAGTTCTTC	NA	10	TRBV5-8	TRBJ2-1	NA